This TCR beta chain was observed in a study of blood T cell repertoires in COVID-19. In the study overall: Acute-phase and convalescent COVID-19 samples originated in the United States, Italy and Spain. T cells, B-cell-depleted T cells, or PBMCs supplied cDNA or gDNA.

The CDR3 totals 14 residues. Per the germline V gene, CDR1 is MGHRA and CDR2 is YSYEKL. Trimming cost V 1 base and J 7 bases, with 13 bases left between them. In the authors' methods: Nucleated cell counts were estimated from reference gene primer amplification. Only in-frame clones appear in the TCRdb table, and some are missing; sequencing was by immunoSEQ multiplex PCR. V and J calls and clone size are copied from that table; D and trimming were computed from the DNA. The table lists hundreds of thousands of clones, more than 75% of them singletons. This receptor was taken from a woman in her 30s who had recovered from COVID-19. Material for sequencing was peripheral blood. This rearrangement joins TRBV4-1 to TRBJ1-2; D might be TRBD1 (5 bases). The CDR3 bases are TGCGCCAGCAGCCAAGTTCAAGGGGTGTTTGGCTACACCTTC. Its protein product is CASSQVQGVFGYTF.